These 17 T cell receptor beta chains came from one sample sequenced in a study of blood T cell repertoires in COVID-19. Clones were sequenced by immunoSEQ multiplex PCR, and TCRdb holds only the in-frame ones, with some missing. The table has 160,000 or so clones, approximately 90% seen once. The sequenced material came from peripheral blood. These receptors all stem from a woman aged 55 to 70 who had recovered from COVID-19.

V is TRBV23-1 and J is TRBJ2-7; D is undetermined. TRBV23-1 is an ORF for which the function is uncertain. This CDR3 contains 14 residues. The ends were cut back, 2 bases at V and 3 bases at J, with 11 bases in the middle. The CDR3 region has the DNA TGCGCCAGCAGTCAACTCGCCAGTAACTACGAGCAGTACTTC. This codes for CASSQLASNYEQYF.

This clone was picked up a small number of times. This chain joins TRBV9 and TRBJ1-1, with TRBD1 as a possible D gene (5 bases). The ends were cut back, 4 bases at V and 3 bases at J, with 7 bases in the middle. The CDR3 is 12 residues long. CDR1 and CDR2 (germline): SGDLS, YYNGEE. As DNA, the CDR3 is TGTGCCAGCAGCTCACAGGACACTGAAGCTTTCTTT. Residues: CASSSQDTEAFF.

In DNA form, the CDR3 reads TGCGCCAGCAGCGGTGGAGGGCTCGGTGAAAAACTGTTTTTT. This gives the protein CASSGGGLGEKLFF. This chain joins TRBV5-1 and TRBJ1-4; D is unclear. The CDR3 covers 14 residues. The V gene's germline CDR1 is SGHRS and CDR2 YFSETQ. Trimming left V 4 bases short and J 7 bases short, with 14 bases between.

This clone was detected once. This chain links TRBV3-1 (or the pseudogene TRBV3-2) with TRBJ2-1, with 11 bases that match TRBD2. Germline V CDR1 and CDR2: LGHDT, YNNKEL (reference sequence). CDR3 length equals 16 residues. Trimming at V came to 6 bases and at J to 0 bases, leaving 4 bases not matched to a gene. This CDR3 is CASSLTSGGSYNEQFF. CDR3 nucleotide sequence: TGTGCCAGCAGTCTAACTAGCGGGGGCTCCTACAATGAGCAGTTCTTC.

This clone was observed once. The chain combines TRBV30 with TRBJ2-5; 9 bases fit TRBD1. Germline V gene lookup returns CDR1 GTSNPN and CDR2 SVGIG (reference sequence). V was clipped by 2 bases and J by 0 bases; unmatched bases: 4. CDR3 length equals 15 residues. CDR3 protein: CAWSTGGWYQETQYF. Written as DNA, the CDR3 is TGTGCCTGGAGTACAGGGGGCTGGTACCAAGAGACCCAGTACTTC. The full variable domain, rest sourced from reference TRBV30 and TRBJ2-5, is SQTIHQWPATLVQPVGSPLSLECTVEGTSNPNLYWYRQAAGRGLQLLFYSVGIGQISSEVPQNLSASRPQDRQFILSSKKLLLSDSGFYLCAWSTGGWYQETQYFGPGTRLLVL.

This clone was seen a few times. This rearrangement joins TRBV2 to TRBJ2-3; 11 bases map to TRBD2. Germline V gene sequence: CDR1 SNHLY, CDR2 FYNNEI. V trimming: 5 bases; J trimming: 5 bases; junction bases outside the gene matches: 6. The CDR3 runs 15 residues. CDR3 bases: TGTGCCAGCAGTACTCTAGCGGGGGGCGGAGATACGCAGTATTTT. Amino acid sequence: CASSTLAGGGDTQYF.

This sequence joins TRBV27 and TRBJ2-5; possibly TRBD1 for D (6 bases). This CDR3 spans 13 amino acids. V was shortened by 5 bases and J by 4 bases, with 11 bases between the two germline ends. CDR1 and CDR2 from the germline V gene are MNHEY and SMNVEV (reference sequence). Here the CDR3 DNA reads TGTGCCAGCAGTGGACAGTCTGGAGAGACCCAGTACTTC. Protein product: CASSGQSGETQYF.

The chain carries TRBV5-1 and TRBJ1-6; TRBD1 might be the D (5 bases). This CDR3 contains 16 residues. V was trimmed by 0 bases and J by 5 bases, leaving 12 bases between them. Germline lookup yields CDR1 SGHRS and CDR2 YFSETQ. The CDR3 is CASSLAPGVNNSPLHF. CDR3 in DNA: TGCGCCAGCAGCTTGGCTCCGGGGGTCAATAATTCACCCCTCCACTTT.

This chain joins TRBV2 and TRBJ1-2, with a tentative D call TRBD1 (6 bases). The germline V gene encodes CDR1 SNHLY and CDR2 FYNNEI. With 7 bases removed from V and 4 bases from J, the gap between germline ends came to 16 bases. The CDR3 runs 14 residues. The CDR3 nucleotides are TGTGCCAGCAAGGGGGGGGGCCTGAGCTATGGCTACACCTTC. Its protein product is CASKGGGLSYGYTF.

The chain combines TRBV18 with TRBJ1-1, with 7 bases that match TRBD1. Germline trimming cut 3 bases from V and 4 bases from J; bases unmatched to any gene: 8. This CDR3 has 15 residues. Per the germline V gene, CDR1 is KGHSH and CDR2 is LQKENI. The CDR3 DNA reads TGTGCCAGCTCACCCGCGACAGGGTATTTCACTGAAGCTTTCTTT. Its translation is CASSPATGYFTEAFF.

This clone turned up a few times. This sequence joins TRBV5-1 and TRBJ2-3; D gene ambiguous. The V gene lost 0 bases and the J gene lost 5 bases, with 4 bases spanning the gap. CDR1 and CDR2 from the germline V gene are SGHRS and YFSETQ. The CDR3 spans 12 residues. This chain's CDR3 is CASSLAQDTQYF. DNA of the CDR3: TGCGCCAGCAGCTTGGCCCAAGATACGCAGTATTTT.

The chain joins TRBV15 to TRBJ2-2, with 10 bases identical to TRBD2. This CDR3 has 17 amino acids. V was pared by 2 bases and J by 3 bases, with 6 bases of the junction left unmatched. The germline gives CDR1 LNHNV, CDR2 YYDKDF (reference sequence). CDR3 bases: TGTGCCACCAGCAGACAACCAGCGGGGGGGGACACCGGGGAGCTGTTTTTT. This sequence encodes CATSRQPAGGDTGELFF.

This chain joins TRBV6-5 and TRBJ1-3; D gene ambiguous. Germline V gene lookup returns CDR1 MNHEY and CDR2 SVGAGI. Trimming took off 6 bases at V and 9 bases at J, with 18 bases between the two ends. The CDR3 extends over 14 amino acids. This chain's CDR3 is CASSSRGARGTIYF. The CDR3 bases are TGTGCCAGCAGCTCCCGAGGTGCCCGAGGCACCATATATTTT.

The CDR3 reads CASSFISGRYNSPLHF. CDR3 DNA: TGTGCCAGCAGCTTTATATCAGGGCGGTATAATTCACCCCTCCACTTT. V gene TRBV5-8 combines with J gene TRBJ1-6, with a tentative D call TRBD1 (5 bases). Germline V gene lookup returns CDR1 SGHTS and CDR2 YDEGEE. Between the trimmed V and J ends, which lost 2 bases and 4 bases, there was a span of 13 bases. The CDR3 totals 16 residues.

V usage is TRBV5-1 and J usage is TRBJ1-1; 8 nucleotides line up with TRBD1. This CDR3 is 14 amino acids long. The trim removed 0 bases at V and 4 bases at J, leaving 2 bases unmatched. The V gene's germline CDR1 is SGHRS and CDR2 YFSETQ. The CDR3 region is CASSLDRGSTEAFF. CDR3 sequence (DNA): TGCGCCAGCAGCTTGGACAGGGGGAGCACTGAAGCTTTCTTT.

The V gene is TRBV11-2, the J gene TRBJ2-3; D not resolved. V lost 0 bases to trimming and J lost 6 bases, with 4 bases between them. This CDR3 comprises 12 residues. CDR1 and CDR2 from the germline V gene are SGHAT and FQNNGV. The CDR3 spells CASSLDLDTQYF. The CDR3 coding sequence is TGTGCCAGCAGCTTAGATCTGGATACGCAGTATTTT.

The CDR3 DNA follows: TGCGCCAGCAGCACACCGACTAGCGGGGCCACGAAAACCACCGGGGAGCTGTTTTTT. This encodes CASSTPTSGATKTTGELFF. The chain combines TRBV5-1 with TRBJ2-2; 11 bases agree with TRBD2. CDR3 length: 19 residues. The ends lost 4 bases at V and 4 bases at J; junction bases unmatched: 15. Germline CDR1 reads SGHRS; CDR2 reads YFSETQ. Using reference TRBV5-1 and TRBJ2-2 for the parts outside the CDR3, the full variable domain is KAGVTQTPRYLIKTRGQQVTLSCSPISGHRSVSWYQQTPGQGLQFLFEYFSETQRNKGNFPGRFSGRQFSNSRSEMNVSTLELGDSALYLCASSTPTSGATKTTGELFFGEGSRLTVL.